Below, 30 T cell receptor beta chains from the same sample are listed, as sequenced in a study of T cell responses to AZD1222 COVID-19 vaccine. TCRdb keeps only in-frame clones here, not all; method: immunoSEQ multiplex PCR. The table includes approximately 160,000 clones, 75% to 90% detected once. Source: peripheral blood, taken on day 0 of AZD1222 vaccination. The receptors were sampled from an adult in good health.

DNA of the CDR3: TGTGCCAGCAGCGTGGGGGCCATTAGCGGGAGGACAGATACGCAGTATTTT. This codes for CASSVGAISGRTDTQYF. The rearrangement uses TRBV9 and TRBJ2-3, with 10 bases matching TRBD2. J lost 3 bases, V lost 2 bases, and 9 bases had no gene match. The CDR3 covers 17 residues. CDR1 is SGDLS, CDR2 YYNGEE, per germline.

The chain uses TRBV5-1 and TRBJ2-4; 9 positions match TRBD1. V shed 4 bases and J 7 bases; nucleotides not matched to a gene: 3. The CDR3 is 13 amino acids. Germline V gives CDR1 SGHRS, CDR2 YFSETQ. CDR3 nucleotides: TGCGCCAGCAGCGGTGGACAGGGGAACATTCAGTACTTC. This sequence encodes CASSGGQGNIQYF. The entire variable domain, with the rest obtained from reference TRBV5-1 and TRBJ2-4, is as follows: KAGVTQTPRYLIKTRGQQVTLSCSPISGHRSVSWYQQTPGQGLQFLFEYFSETQRNKGNFPGRFSGRQFSNSRSEMNVSTLELGDSALYLCASSGGQGNIQYFGAGTRLSVL.

The CDR3 protein is CASSELGLEQYF. As DNA, the CDR3 is TGTGCCAGCAGTGAATTGGGGTTGGAGCAGTACTTC. The chain couples TRBV6-1 to TRBJ2-7; D unresolved. Trimming cost V 2 bases and J 7 bases, with 9 bases left between them. The germline V gene encodes CDR1 MNHNS and CDR2 SASEGT. The CDR3 is 12 amino acids.

This chain joins TRBV5-1 and TRBJ2-7, with 13 bases fitting TRBD2. The CDR3 runs 16 residues. Germline CDR1 and CDR2: SGHRS and YFSETQ. With V trimmed by 4 bases and J by 7 bases, 11 bases remained unmatched. CDR3 in DNA: TGCGCCAGCAGCCTCCAACCACTAGCGGGAGGGGGAGAGCAGTACTTC. Its translation: CASSLQPLAGGGEQYF.

The J gene is TRBJ1-3, the V gene TRBV6-5; D is possibly TRBD1 (6 bases). V lost 5 bases to trimming and J lost 2 bases, with 13 bases between them. CDR1 and CDR2 (germline): MNHEY, SVGAGI. CDR3 length: 15 residues. The CDR3 protein is CASSLQGGTGNTIYF. In DNA, the CDR3 is TGTGCCAGCAGTCTACAGGGAGGCACTGGAAACACCATATATTTT.

V usage is TRBV6-1 and J usage is TRBJ1-1; D is uncertain. The CDR3 contains 12 residues. Germline V gives CDR1 MNHNS, CDR2 SASEGT. V was cut by 2 bases and J by 7 bases, with 8 bases left in between. As DNA, the CDR3 is TGTGCCAGCAGTGAACTCCGTGGTGAAGCTTTCTTT. Residues: CASSELRGEAFF.

This chain links TRBV28 with TRBJ1-2; D is undetermined. The CDR3 covers 12 residues. V dropped 2 bases and J dropped 4 bases, with 5 bases sitting between them. Germline assignment: CDR1 MDHEN and CDR2 SYDVKM. The CDR3 bases are TGTGCCAGCAGTTTAGGGCTCTATGGCTACACCTTC. This translates into CASSLGLYGYTF.

V gene TRBV6-1 combines with J gene TRBJ1-2, with a tentative D call TRBD1 (5 bases). Germline CDR1 reads MNHNS; CDR2 reads SASEGT. The length of the CDR3 is 15 residues. Trimming took off 2 bases at V and 4 bases at J, with 14 bases between the two ends. CDR3 coding DNA: TGTGCCAGCAGTGAAAGTGGCAGGGTGGGCTATGGCTACACCTTC. Residues: CASSESGRVGYGYTF.

The chain employs TRBV7-8 and TRBJ2-7; no definite D call. Germline V lookup: CDR1 SGHVS, CDR2 FQNEAQ. Trimming took 4 bases from V and 1 from J, leaving 8 bases between them. This CDR3 has 13 amino acids. CDR3 sequence (DNA): TGTGCCAGCAGCTCGTACTCGTCCTACGAGCAGTACTTC. Amino acid sequence: CASSSYSSYEQYF.

This chain links TRBV5-4 with TRBJ1-2; D gene ambiguous. Deletions cut 0 bases from V and 8 bases from J, with 8 bases between. This CDR3 contains 12 residues. Germline values: CDR1 SGHNT, CDR2 YYREEE (reference sequence). The CDR3, as DNA: TGTGCCAGCAGCTTGGCAGGTGGCGGCTACACCTTC. Protein product: CASSLAGGGYTF.

The chain couples TRBV10-2 to TRBJ2-3, with 9 bases lining up with TRBD2. V gave up 2 bases and J gave up 3 bases; unmatched junction bases: 6. The CDR3 is made up of 16 amino acids. Germline V gene sequence: CDR1 WSHSY, CDR2 SAAADI. The CDR3 DNA sequence: TGCGCCAGCAGTGAGGGACTAGCGAGCGGGACAGATACGCAGTATTTT. It codes for CASSEGLASGTDTQYF.

The CDR3 loop reads CASSGLEGRGTDTQYF. The CDR3, as DNA: TGTGCCAGCAGCGGGCTGGAGGGTCGGGGCACAGATACGCAGTATTTT. This chain uses TRBV9 with TRBJ2-3; tentatively, D is TRBD2 (6 bases). V lost 3 bases to trimming and J lost 1 base, with 15 bases between them. Germline loops: CDR1 SGDLS, CDR2 YYNGEE. CDR3 size: 16 residues.

The chain has TRBV5-4 and TRBJ2-5, with 14 bases that match TRBD2. The CDR3 loop spans 17 amino acids. The V gene's germline CDR1 is SGHNT and CDR2 YYREEE (reference sequence). The V and J ends lost 0 bases and 4 bases, in that order; junction bases with no gene match: 5. The CDR3 DNA reads as TGTGCCAGCAGCTTGGGGGGGACTAGCGGGAGTGGAGAGACCCAGTACTTC. Residues: CASSLGGTSGSGETQYF. Using reference TRBV5-4 and TRBJ2-5 for the parts outside the CDR3, the full variable domain is ETGVTQSPTHLIKTRGQQVTLRCSSQSGHNTVSWYQQALGQGPQFIFQYYREEENGRGNFPPRFSGLQFPNYSSELNVNALELDDSALYLCASSLGGTSGSGETQYFGPGTRLLVL.

This clone occurred once. The chain joins TRBV5-1 to TRBJ1-1, with 9 bases matching TRBD1. With V trimmed by 4 bases and J by 0 bases, 7 bases remained unmatched. Looked up from germline, CDR1 is SGHRS and CDR2 is YFSETQ. This CDR3 has 16 residues. CDR3 sequence reads: CASSPSGTGMNTEAFF. CDR3 sequence (DNA): TGCGCCAGCAGCCCTTCCGGGACAGGGATGAACACTGAAGCTTTCTTT.

The chain carries TRBV9 and TRBJ1-2, with a possible D match to TRBD1 (6 bases). This CDR3 spans 15 amino acids. V was clipped by 0 bases and J by 8 bases, with 17 bases between them. Germline V lookup: CDR1 SGDLS, CDR2 YYNGEE. The CDR3 DNA reads as TGTGCCAGCAGCGTAGGCGGGGGGCCAGGACAGGGCTACACCTTC. It encodes CASSVGGGPGQGYTF. The variable domain in full, with the rest retrieved from reference TRBV9 and TRBJ1-2, is DSGVTQTPKHLITATGQRVTLRCSPRSGDLSVYWYQQSLDQGLQFLIQYYNGEERAKGNILERFSAQQFPDLHSELNLSSLELGDSALYFCASSVGGGPGQGYTFGSGTRLTVV.

The CDR3 is CASKSSSYNSPLHF. The CDR3 bases are TGTGCCAGTAAATCCAGCTCCTATAATTCACCCCTCCACTTT. The chain links TRBV19 to TRBJ1-6; D gene uncertain. The CDR3 contains 14 residues. V was pared by 7 bases and J by 0 bases, with 7 bases between. CDR1 and CDR2 (germline): LNHDA, SQIVND (reference sequence).

The chain employs TRBV2 and TRBJ1-6; 11 bases fit TRBD1. The CDR3 has 15 residues. The V and J ends lost 9 bases and 10 bases, in that order; junction bases with no gene match: 11. Germline lookup yields CDR1 SNHLY and CDR2 FYNNEI. The CDR3 region is CARSEGGTGGSPLHF. As DNA, the CDR3 is TGTGCCAGGTCGGAGGGTGGGACAGGGGGATCACCCCTCCACTTT.

V is TRBV4-1 and J is TRBJ2-7; D is possibly TRBD2 (6 bases). CDR3 length equals 14 residues. Trimming pared 1 base from V and 1 base from J, leaving 8 bases between. Germline V gene data show CDR1 as MGHRA and CDR2 as YSYEKL. CDR3 DNA: TGCGCCAGCAGCCAAGGACTAGATTCCTACGAGCAGTACTTC. Protein: CASSQGLDSYEQYF.

The V gene is TRBV10-3, the J gene TRBJ1-6, with 7 bases identical to TRBD1. Trimming removed 6 bases from V and 5 bases from J; junction bases left unmatched: 4. The CDR3 extends over 14 amino acids. Per the germline V gene, CDR1 is ENHRY and CDR2 is SYGVKD. Written as DNA, the CDR3 is TGTGCCATCAGCCCTACAGGGGATAATTCACCCCTCCACTTT. This codes for CAISPTGDNSPLHF.

The chain links TRBV6-5 to TRBJ2-3, with 9 bases identical to TRBD2. This CDR3 is 14 amino acids long. Trimming cost V 8 bases and J 4 bases; bases outside gene matches: 7. The germline gives CDR1 MNHEY, CDR2 SVGAGI. As DNA, the CDR3 is TGTGCCAGCGGGCGGGAGGGGGCCCCAGATACGCAGTATTTT. This translates into CASGREGAPDTQYF.

The rearrangement uses TRBV5-1 and TRBJ1-1; TRBD1 matches 8 bases. Germline loops: CDR1 SGHRS, CDR2 YFSETQ. Trimming took 4 bases from V and 1 from J; bases not matched to a gene: 3. The CDR3 is 14 residues long. The CDR3 DNA is TGCGCCAGCAGCCCGGGACAGGAGAACACTGAAGCTTTCTTT. Residues: CASSPGQENTEAFF.

The chain couples TRBV5-1 to TRBJ2-5; D call uncertain. Germline V gives CDR1 SGHRS, CDR2 YFSETQ. V lost 0 bases and J 5 bases, leaving 11 bases between the germline ends. This CDR3 region has 14 residues. The CDR3 sequence: CASSLVPASETQYF. CDR3 DNA sequence: TGCGCCAGCAGCTTGGTGCCCGCCTCCGAGACCCAGTACTTC.

The chain has TRBV30 and TRBJ1-1, with a weak D call TRBD1 (6 bases). The CDR3 spans 12 residues. Germline-derived CDR1 and CDR2 are GTSNPN and SVGIG (reference sequence). V lost 5 bases and J 0 bases, leaving 7 bases between the germline ends. For the CDR3, the DNA is TGTGCCTGGGACAGGCTGAACACTGAAGCTTTCTTT. This translates into CAWDRLNTEAFF.

In this sample, this clone turned up a few times. The same CDR3 arises from other DNA sequences in this sample as well. This chain uses TRBV7-2 with TRBJ1-1; D uncertain. This CDR3 is 14 amino acids long. CDR1 SGHTA and CDR2 FQGNSA come from the germline V gene. Trimming removed 1 base at V and 2 bases at J, with 8 bases between. The CDR3 is CASSLGRTNTEAFF. CDR3 coding DNA: TGTGCCAGCAGCTTAGGAAGAACAAACACTGAAGCTTTCTTT.

The V call is TRBV10-1, the J call TRBJ2-3; D is possibly TRBD2 (5 bases). Between the trimmed V and J ends, which lost 2 bases and 2 bases, there was a span of 8 bases. The CDR3 consists of 14 residues. Germline V gene data show CDR1 as WNHNN and CDR2 as SYGVQD (reference sequence). In DNA form, the CDR3 reads TGCGCCAGCAGTGAGAGCGGAACCACAGATACGCAGTATTTT. Translating it yields CASSESGTTDTQYF.

A single count supports this clone. This chain links TRBV19 with TRBJ2-7; D possibly uses TRBD1 or TRBD2 (5 bases each). CDR3 length equals 13 residues. Looked up from germline, CDR1 is LNHDA and CDR2 is SQIVND (reference sequence). V dropped 2 bases and J dropped 3 bases, with 8 bases sitting between them. CDR3 protein: CASSIWGSYEQYF. In DNA, the CDR3 is TGTGCCAGTAGTATATGGGGGAGCTACGAGCAGTACTTC.

V usage is TRBV6-2 or TRBV6-3 and J usage is TRBJ2-2, with D possibly being TRBD2 (6 bases). The germline CDR1 and CDR2 sequences are MNHEY and SVGEGT. V was cut by 4 bases and J by 6 bases, with 15 bases left in between. The CDR3 totals 15 residues. CDR3 DNA sequence: TGTGCCAGCAGTTCCGACCCAACTAGCCCCGGGGAGCTGTTTTTT. Protein: CASSSDPTSPGELFF.

The rearrangement joins TRBV11-3 to TRBJ2-3; 12 nucleotides match TRBD1. The V gene end was trimmed by 5 bases and the J gene end by 3 bases; junction bases not matched to a gene: 9. Looked up from germline, CDR1 is SGHNT and CDR2 is YENEEA. The CDR3 sequence is 17 residues long. For the CDR3, the DNA is TGTGCCAGCAGCAGAACCGGGACAGGGGGCTCTACAGATACGCAGTATTTT. This translates into CASSRTGTGGSTDTQYF.

The V call is TRBV20-1, the J call TRBJ1-4; D gene uncertain. Trimming cost V 2 bases and J 12 bases, with 10 bases left between them. Germline CDR1 is DFQATT and CDR2 is SNEGSKA (reference sequence). CDR3 size: 11 residues. CDR3 residues: CSARSSTELFF. The CDR3 coding sequence is TGCAGTGCTAGAAGCAGTACCGAACTGTTTTTT.

The chain is built from TRBV24-1 and TRBJ2-3; D tentatively reads TRBD1 or TRBD2 (5 bases each). This CDR3 has 14 amino acids. CDR1 and CDR2 (germline): KGHDR, SFDVKD. The V gene lost 4 bases and the J gene lost 4 bases, with 11 bases spanning the gap. The CDR3 reads CATSEGVWADTQYF. The CDR3 bases are TGTGCCACCAGTGAGGGGGTATGGGCAGATACGCAGTATTTT.